The 31 T cell receptor beta chains listed next were all sequenced from one sample in a study of regulatory T cells in long-lasting Graves disease. To make TCR beta libraries, researchers used iRepertoire HTBI primers and Arm-PCR of CDR3 regions. Using its own MiXCR run on the multiplex PCR reads, TCRdb lists one record per CDR3 protein. Of around 460,000 distinct CDR3 sequences detected, about 22% appear once; the ten largest clones hold around 13%. Time point noted: persistent/refractory GD, antithyroid drugs over 5 years with positive TRAb. There was RNA extracted from PBMCs, and the TCR library was made from it. This specimen consisted of peripheral blood mononuclear cells (PBMCs), obtained when the disease was refractory, from a patient treated with antithyroid drugs. The receptors come from a female donor with Graves disease.

The rearrangement links TRBV7-9 to TRBJ1-3; 7 nucleotides match TRBD1. This CDR3 spans 16 amino acids. The germline V gene encodes CDR1 SEHNR and CDR2 FQNEAQ (reference sequence). The trim removed 4 bases at V and 0 bases at J, leaving 6 bases unmatched. The CDR3 loop reads CASSSDRRSSGNTIYF. In DNA form, the CDR3 reads TGTGCCAGCAGCTCGGACAGGCGTTCCTCTGGAAACACCATATATTTT. Looking up the rest from reference TRBV7-9 and TRBJ1-3 gives the full variable domain: DTGVSQNPRHKITKRGQNVTFRCDPISEHNRLYWYRQTLGQGPEFLTYFQNEAQLEKSRLLSDRFSAERPKGSFSTLEIQRTEQGDSAMYLCASSSDRRSSGNTIYFGEGSWLTVV.

This clonotype occurred many times. The chain links TRBV6-1 to TRBJ2-7; D gene unclear. The CDR3 has 17 residues. Germline V CDR1 and CDR2: MNHNS, SASEGT. Trimming removed 5 bases from V and 6 bases from J, with 26 bases in between. The CDR3 loop is CASSPANLARSFSEQYF. The DNA for the CDR3 is TGTGCCAGCAGTCCGGCGAATCTCGCAAGATCCTTCTCCGAGCAGTACTTC.

The V gene is TRBV29-1, the J gene TRBJ1-5, with 9 bases aligning to TRBD1. The CDR3 has 13 residues. The trim removed 4 bases at V and 6 bases at J, leaving 4 bases unmatched. The germline gives CDR1 SQVTM, CDR2 ANQGSEA. DNA for the CDR3: TGCAGCGTTGGGGGACAGGGCCCTCAGCCCCAGCATTTT. Translating gives CSVGGQGPQPQHF. The full variable domain, in which reference TRBV29-1 and TRBJ1-5 provide the parts outside the CDR3, is SAVISQKPSRDICQRGTSLTIQCQVDSQVTMMFWYRQQPGQSLTLIATANQGSEATYESGFVIDKFPISRPNLTFSTLTVSNMSPEDSSIYLCSVGGQGPQPQHFGDGTRLSIL.

On this clonotype: This likely comes from a read error, as the CDR3 has no conserved phenylalanine or tryptophan at its end. V and J are TRBV6-1 and TRBJ2-5, with 14 bases identical to TRBD2. This CDR3 region has 17 residues. From germline, CDR1 is MNHNS and CDR2 SASEGT. V shed 6 bases, J shed 5 bases, and the junction held 11 bases outside the gene matches. The CDR3 sequence: CASSLSSTSGRGETQYL. The CDR3 DNA reads TGTGCCAGCAGCCTTTCCTCGACTAGCGGGAGGGGGGAGACCCAGTACCTC.

This clonotype showed up just a few times. The chain couples TRBV4-3 to TRBJ2-7, with TRBD2 matching over 11 bases. The germline V gene encodes CDR1 LGHNA and CDR2 YSLEER. Losses at the gene ends were 3 bases for V and 3 bases for J; bases not matched to a gene: 10. The CDR3 totals 17 residues. The CDR3 loop is CASSQVQLAGAHYEQYF. CDR3 sequence (DNA): TGCGCCAGCAGCCAGGTCCAACTAGCGGGAGCCCACTACGAGCAGTACTTC.

The chain uses TRBV12-3 or TRBV12-4 and TRBJ2-2; D assignment may be TRBD1 or TRBD2 (5 bases each). V was pared by 5 bases and J by 5 bases, with 9 bases between. This CDR3 is built from 13 residues. CDR3 protein: CASSTRQTGELFF. CDR3 DNA sequence: TGTGCCAGCAGTACTAGACAGACCGGGGAGCTGTTTTTT.

About this clonotype: A read error may be the cause here, since a much bigger clone is one base away. This rearrangement joins TRBV2 to TRBJ2-7; 9 nucleotides align to TRBD1. The germline CDR1 and CDR2 sequences are SNHLY and FYNNEI. This CDR3 comprises 13 residues. CDR3 coding DNA: TGTGTCAGCAGAGGGACAGGGCAGAACGAGCAGTACTTC. As protein: CVSRGTGQNEQYF.

A word on this clonotype: This may be a read error: a much more frequent sequence differs by one nucleotide. This chain connects TRBV6-1 to TRBJ2-7; 7 nucleotides match TRBD1. The CDR3 has 15 residues. CDR1 MNHNS and CDR2 SASEGT come from the germline V gene. In nucleotides, the CDR3 is TGTGCCAGCAGTCGGCAGGGGGTGGCCGCCTACGGGCAGTACTTC. Translation: CASSRQGVAAYGQYF.

This clonotype was observed at least ten times. The chain combines TRBV28 with TRBJ2-7; D tentatively fits TRBD1 or TRBD2 (5 bases each). CDR1 and CDR2 (germline): MDHEN, SYDVKM. The CDR3 totals 14 residues. The V end was cut by 6 bases, the J end by 7 bases, with 19 bases between. CDR3 nucleotide sequence: TGTGCCAGCAGCCAACTAAGGGACGACCCTGAGCAGTACTTC. This translates into CASSQLRDDPEQYF.

This chain connects TRBV5-1 to TRBJ2-7, with D possibly TRBD1 on 6 matching bases. The CDR3 covers 14 residues. Germline values: CDR1 SGHRS, CDR2 YFSETQ. The V end was cut by 2 bases, the J end by 2 bases, with 11 bases between. For the CDR3, the DNA is TGCGCCAGCAGCTTCACAGGGAACACCTACGAGCAGTACTTC. It codes for CASSFTGNTYEQYF. Full variable domain (rest looked up from reference TRBV5-1 and TRBJ2-7): KAGVTQTPRYLIKTRGQQVTLSCSPISGHRSVSWYQQTPGQGLQFLFEYFSETQRNKGNFPGRFSGRQFSNSRSEMNVSTLELGDSALYLCASSFTGNTYEQYFGPGTRLTVT.

This clonotype was observed at least ten times. V is TRBV20-1 and J is TRBJ1-1; perhaps TRBD1 as D (5 bases). This CDR3 region has 13 residues. CDR1 is DFQATT, CDR2 SNEGSKA, per germline (reference sequence). V shed 5 bases and J shed 3 bases, with 13 bases lying between them. CDR3 residues: CSASVGGDTEAFF. The DNA for the CDR3 is TGCAGTGCTTCGGTGGGAGGGGACACTGAAGCTTTCTTT.

This clonotype appeared many times. The chain is built from TRBV12-5 and TRBJ2-7; D is unresolved. Germline V gives CDR1 LGHNT, CDR2 FRNRAP. The CDR3 consists of 11 residues. The germline V and J ends were trimmed by 2 bases and 3 bases, with 2 bases remaining between them. The CDR3 sequence is CASGLNYEQYF. In DNA, the CDR3 is TGTGCTAGTGGTTTGAACTACGAGCAGTACTTC.

The rearrangement joins TRBV28 to TRBJ1-2; 7 bases are a match to TRBD1. Trimming cost V 5 bases and J 8 bases; bases outside gene matches: 2. There are 11 residues in the CDR3. Germline V gene data show CDR1 as MDHEN and CDR2 as SYDVKM. This CDR3 reads CASSVTGGYTF. CDR3 DNA: TGTGCCAGCAGTGTGACAGGGGGCTACACCTTC.

This clonotype was seen only a few times. This chain connects TRBV3-1 to TRBJ1-2, with 8 bases matching TRBD1. There are 16 residues in the CDR3. Germline V lookup: CDR1 LGHDT, CDR2 YNNKEL (reference sequence). V shed 4 bases, J shed 6 bases, and the junction held 13 bases outside the gene matches. DNA for the CDR3: TGTGCCAGCAGCCCCCAGTCAGCAGGGGGCCAGGATGGCTACACCTTC. It encodes CASSPQSAGGQDGYTF.

This chain joins TRBV3-1 and TRBJ2-1; D is unresolved. CDR1 is LGHDT, CDR2 YNNKEL, per germline (reference sequence). This CDR3 is built from 13 residues. With 4 bases removed from V and 4 bases from J, the gap between germline ends came to 8 bases. The CDR3 sequence is CASSPTSYNEQFF. The CDR3 nucleotides read TGTGCCAGCAGCCCCACATCGTACAATGAGCAGTTCTTC.

The gene calls are TRBV19 and TRBJ2-5; D assignment may be TRBD1 or TRBD2 (5 bases each). The CDR3 consists of 14 residues. The germline CDR1 and CDR2 sequences are LNHDA and SQIVND (reference sequence). V lost 9 bases and J 2 bases, leaving 16 bases between the germline ends. DNA of the CDR3: TGTGCCAGCGGCTCGGGACCAACGCAAGAGACCCAGTACTTC. Translated, it gives CASGSGPTQETQYF.

This clonotype has a handful of counts. The chain carries TRBV10-3 and TRBJ1-1, with TRBD1 matching 8 bases. In germline, CDR1 is ENHRY, CDR2 SYGVKD. The CDR3 spans 15 residues. V lost 3 bases and J lost 1; bases outside the gene matches: 4. Here the CDR3 reads CAISDPGQGNTEAFF. Here the CDR3 DNA reads TGTGCCATCAGTGACCCCGGACAGGGGAACACTGAAGCTTTCTTT.

This rearrangement joins TRBV20-1 to TRBJ2-7; 9 bases line up with TRBD2. Germline CDR1 and CDR2: DFQATT and SNEGSKA (reference sequence). Trimming cost V 3 bases and J 5 bases; bases outside gene matches: 2. The CDR3 spans 12 residues. CDR3 coding DNA: TGCAGTGCTAGCCTAGCGGGACACGAGCAGTACTTC. Its protein is CSASLAGHEQYF.

With regard to this clonotype: Since no conserved phenylalanine or tryptophan closes the CDR3, a read error is the likely cause. This sequence joins TRBV7-3 and TRBJ2-7; D not certain. The CDR3 is 13 amino acids. V was clipped by 5 bases and J by 7 bases, with 15 bases between them. Germline V gene lookup returns CDR1 SGHTA and CDR2 FQGTGA. The CDR3 spells CASSRTMGGEQYL. CDR3 DNA: TGTGCCAGCAGCCGAACGATGGGCGGAGAGCAGTACCTC.

Ten or more counts support this clonotype. The chain uses TRBV6-9 and TRBJ1-6; 11 nucleotides match TRBD1. This CDR3 is built from 14 residues. Germline V gene data show CDR1 as MNHGY and CDR2 as SVAAGI. V dropped 3 bases and J dropped 12; count of bases not matched to a gene: 4. The CDR3 is CASSYTDRGQPLHF. The CDR3, as DNA: TGTGCCAGCAGTTACACGGACAGGGGGCAACCCCTCCACTTT.

The table lists this clonotype with a few counts. The chain recombines TRBV3-1 with TRBJ1-3; no clear D. This CDR3 spans 15 amino acids. Trimming removed 1 base at V and 0 bases at J, with 7 bases between. The germline V gene encodes CDR1 LGHDT and CDR2 YNNKEL (reference sequence). The CDR3 nucleotides are TGTGCCAGCAGCCAAGTCAGGAACTCTGGAAACACCATATATTTT. Its translation: CASSQVRNSGNTIYF.

This clonotype was detected a few times. The V call is TRBV14, the J call TRBJ2-3; D gene uncertain. This CDR3 is built from 13 residues. Trimming took off 1 base at V and 8 bases at J, with 10 bases between the two ends. Germline V gene lookup returns CDR1 SGHDN and CDR2 FVKESK. The chain's CDR3 is CASSQVVVGTQYF. DNA for the CDR3: TGTGCCAGCAGCCAAGTAGTTGTCGGTACGCAGTATTTT.

The sample holds a few counts of this clonotype. The rearrangement links TRBV6-1 to TRBJ1-5; no definite D call. CDR3 size: 14 residues. V lost 5 bases, J lost 7 bases, and 15 bases lay in between. Germline values: CDR1 MNHNS, CDR2 SASEGT. The CDR3 DNA reads as TGTGCCAGCAGTCACGACCCCGGGCAACAGCCCCAGCATTTT. This gives the protein CASSHDPGQQPQHF.

This clonotype has a count of ten or more. The chain employs TRBV2 and TRBJ2-7; no clear D gene. From germline, CDR1 is SNHLY and CDR2 FYNNEI. This CDR3 has 13 residues. The V gene lost 2 bases and the J gene lost 3 bases, with 8 bases spanning the gap. The CDR3 DNA reads TGTGCCAGCAGTGAACCATTCCTCTACGAGCAGTACTTC. This codes for CASSEPFLYEQYF.

This clonotype was seen many times. The rearrangement links TRBV28 to TRBJ2-4; D not resolved. The CDR3 is made up of 14 amino acids. Germline V lookup: CDR1 MDHEN, CDR2 SYDVKM. Trimming took off 7 bases at V and 6 bases at J, with 16 bases between the two ends. This chain's CDR3 is CASTLSLARNIQYF. As DNA, the CDR3 is TGTGCCAGCACTCTTTCCCTCGCTAGAAACATTCAGTACTTC.

The chain employs TRBV7-2 and TRBJ1-1; unclear D gene. The germline gives CDR1 SGHTA, CDR2 FQGNSA. V shed 2 bases and J shed 0 bases, with 7 bases lying between them. CDR3 length equals 14 residues. CDR3 DNA: TGTGCCAGCAGCTTAATAACAGTGAACACTGAAGCTTTCTTT. Protein sequence: CASSLITVNTEAFF.

This clonotype came up many times. V usage is TRBV28 and J usage is TRBJ1-2, with D tentatively TRBD1 (5 bases). V was pared by 6 bases and J by 7 bases, with 9 bases between. Germline loops: CDR1 MDHEN, CDR2 SYDVKM. The CDR3 consists of 11 residues. The CDR3 spells CASRLRAGYTF. The CDR3 region has the DNA TGTGCCAGCAGGCTCAGGGCTGGCTACACCTTC.

This clonotype showed up many times. The chain is built from TRBV29-1 and TRBJ1-4, with 8 bases aligning to TRBD1. J lost 8 bases, V lost 6 bases, and 11 bases had no gene match. The CDR3 is made up of 14 amino acids. The germline V gene has CDR1 SQVTM and CDR2 ANQGSEA. The CDR3 reads CSVAGQGSGEKLFF. The DNA for the CDR3 is TGCAGCGTCGCAGGACAGGGTTCAGGAGAAAAACTGTTTTTT.

This chain uses TRBV28 with TRBJ2-7, with 7 bases aligning to TRBD2. The V and J ends lost 5 bases and 1 base, in that order; junction bases with no gene match: 14. The CDR3 is made up of 17 amino acids. Germline V gene lookup returns CDR1 MDHEN and CDR2 SYDVKM. In nucleotides, the CDR3 is TGTGCCAGCAGTATACTAGCGAGAGCCTCTTTTTCCTACGAGCAGTACTTC. It codes for CASSILARASFSYEQYF.

This clonotype was detected only a few times. The J gene is TRBJ1-3, the V gene TRBV30; 7 nucleotides align to TRBD1. The CDR3 is 14 amino acids. The germline V gene has CDR1 GTSNPN and CDR2 SVGIG (reference sequence). Losses at the gene ends were 4 bases for V and 4 bases for J; bases not matched to a gene: 7. CDR3 nucleotides: TGTGCCTGGAACTCGGGGACAGCAGGAAACACCATATATTTT. Translation gives CAWNSGTAGNTIYF.

On this clonotype: This sequence may be a read error, since a much larger clone differs from it by one base. This rearrangement joins TRBV6-1 to TRBJ1-1; D is possibly TRBD1 (5 bases). The CDR3 sequence is 14 residues long. Looked up from germline, CDR1 is MNHNS and CDR2 is SASEGT. CDR3 coding DNA: TGTGCCAACAGTGGCGGGGGATCGAACACTGAAGCTTTCTTT. Its translation is CANSGGGSNTEAFF.